Each of the 5 T cell receptor beta chains below was sequenced from the same sample in a study of blood T cell repertoires in COVID-19. TCRdb's table, derived via immunoSEQ multiplex PCR, lists solely in-frame clones and lacks some. The sample lists some 89,000 clones, more than 65% occurring once. The sample comprised peripheral blood. The receptor set was obtained from a man in his 60s with acute or convalescent COVID-19.

V usage is TRBV7-6 and J usage is TRBJ2-5, with TRBD2 matching over 9 bases. The V and J ends lost 3 bases and 4 bases, in that order; junction bases with no gene match: 6. The CDR3 spans 15 residues. The germline CDR1 and CDR2 sequences are SGHVS and FNYEAQ. The CDR3 nucleotides read TGTGCCAGCAGCTTGTTGAAACTAGCGGGAGAGACCCAGTACTTC. Amino acids: CASSLLKLAGETQYF.

In its sample, this clone was seen a few times. CDR3 in amino acids: CASSLSLVGGPSTDTQYF. The CDR3 coding sequence is TGTGCCAGCAGCTTATCTCTTGTTGGGGGCCCTAGCACAGATACGCAGTATTTT. V is TRBV11-3 and J is TRBJ2-3; D possibly corresponds to TRBD1 (6 bases). CDR1 is SGHNT and CDR2 is YENEEA in the germline V gene. The CDR3 runs 18 residues. Trimming left V 2 bases short and J 0 bases short, with 18 bases between.

Remarks on this clone: The germline gene is not matched at one end of the junction; a read error may be the cause. V gene TRBV27 combines with J gene TRBJ2-3; 13 bases agree with TRBD2. The CDR3 has 13 amino acids. CDR1 is MNHEY, CDR2 SMNVEV, per germline (reference sequence). DNA of the CDR3: TGTGCCAGCAGAGGGACTAGCGGGACCACTTTATCTTTT. Translated: CASRGTSGTTLSF.

The chain carries TRBV27 and TRBJ2-3; the D gene is possibly TRBD1 (5 bases). CDR1 and CDR2 (germline): MNHEY, SMNVEV (reference sequence). The germline V and J ends were trimmed by 4 bases and 2 bases, with 10 bases remaining between them. The CDR3 extends over 14 amino acids. The CDR3 spells CASSYRQPTDTQYF. The CDR3 region has the DNA TGTGCCAGCAGTTACCGACAGCCCACAGATACGCAGTATTTT.

The J gene is TRBJ1-1, the V gene TRBV5-1; 9 nucleotides agree with TRBD1. Germline V CDR1 and CDR2: SGHRS, YFSETQ. Trimming cost V 2 bases and J 5 bases; bases outside gene matches: 7. CDR3 length: 15 residues. In DNA form, the CDR3 reads TGCGCCAGCAGCTTCGGGGGACAGGGCCAAACTGAAGCTTTCTTT. It codes for CASSFGGQGQTEAFF.